A selection of T cell receptor beta chains follows, all from one sample in a study of regulatory T cells in long-lasting Graves disease. MiXCR, applied by TCRdb to the multiplex PCR reads, yields one record per CDR3 protein. The data contain some 240,000 distinct CDR3 sequences, approximately 19% of them singletons. These data were also reused for a study on T cells in Graves' hyperthyroidism and ophthalmopathy.

Sequenced material: peripheral blood mononuclear cells (PBMCs), taken at new diagnosis, from a patient treated with antithyroid drugs. These receptors came from a woman aged 30 to 39 with Graves disease. CDR3s include the opening cysteine and the closing phenylalanine or tryptophan. D genes are given only for firm matches. Clone size appears in some rows only: once, few, many, or a class for an expanded clone.

abundance,j_gene,v_gene,d_gene,CDR3nt,CDR3aa
many,TRBJ2-1,TRBV5-1,-,TGCGCCAGCAGCTTGGCGGACTACGGGAGTGATGAGCAGTTCTTC,CASSLADYGSDEQFF
-,TRBJ2-3,TRBV20-1,TRBD2,TGCAGTGCTAGACCCCTAGCGGGGTTCACAGATACGCAGTATTTT,CSARPLAGFTDTQYF
many,TRBJ1-1,TRBV7-3,-,TGTGCCAGCAGCGCGCAGGTGAACACTGAAGCTTTCTTT,CASSAQVNTEAFF
once,TRBJ2-2,TRBV28,-,TGTGCCAGCGACCCTGGCGCGGGGGAGCTGTTTTTT,CASDPGAGELFF
-,TRBJ2-1,TRBV18,TRBD2,TGTGCCAGCCCACCAGGGACTAGCGGGAGACGCAATGAGCAGTTCTTC,CASPPGTSGRRNEQFF
many,TRBJ2-7,TRBV18,-,TGTGCCAGCTCACCATGGCAGGCCCTCTCCTACGAGCAGTACTTC,CASSPWQALSYEQYF
few,TRBJ2-1,TRBV27,-,TGTGCCAGCAGTTGGGTCAGCGCGACTTGCAATGAGCAGTTCTTC,CASSWVSATCNEQFF
few,TRBJ2-3,TRBV5-1,TRBD2,TGCGCCAGCAGCTTGGCCCCCCGGCGGGGGGGGGATACGCAGTATTTT,CASSLAPRRGGDTQYF
many,TRBJ1-1,TRBV12-3/TRBV12-4,TRBD1,TGTGCCAGCAGTAAATCAAGGACAGGTAGCACTGAAGCTTTCTTT,CASSKSRTGSTEAFF
many,TRBJ2-7,TRBV28,-,TGTGCCAGCAGCCGACCGAGCTCCTACGAGCAGTACTTC,CASSRPSSYEQYF
once,TRBJ1-1,TRBV6-2/TRBV6-3,-,TGTGCCAGCAGGGAGAATAGGGACACTGAAGCTTTCTTT,CASRENRDTEAFF
-,TRBJ1-1,TRBV20-1,-,TGCAGTGCTAGAGATGTAGTTGGGGCCCTTCTGTTCACTGAAGCTTTCTTT,CSARDVVGALLFTEAFF
many,TRBJ2-7,TRBV30,-,TGTGCCTGGAGTGTGGTCGGGAAGAGCTCCTACGAGCAGTACTTC,CAWSVVGKSSYEQYF
many,TRBJ2-1,TRBV2,TRBD2,TGTGCCAGCAGTGAAACCGCTAGCGGGAGTACAAATGAGCAGTTCTTC,CASSETASGSTNEQFF
many,TRBJ2-2,TRBV29-1,TRBD2,TGCAGCGTCGTTACTAGCGGGACGAACACCGGGGAGCTGTTTTTT,CSVVTSGTNTGELFF
few,TRBJ1-3,TRBV7-9,-,TGTGCCAGCAGCTTAACGTTCTCTGGAAACACCATATATTTT,CASSLTFSGNTIYF
many,TRBJ1-2,TRBV28,-,TGTGCCAGCAGTTTTCGTGGAGGGCGGGGTTATGGCTACACCTTC,CASSFRGGRGYGYTF
many,TRBJ1-3,TRBV6-5,-,TGTGCCAGCAGTTACTCGCAGGGGCGAAGCGGAAACACCATATATTTT,CASSYSQGRSGNTIYF